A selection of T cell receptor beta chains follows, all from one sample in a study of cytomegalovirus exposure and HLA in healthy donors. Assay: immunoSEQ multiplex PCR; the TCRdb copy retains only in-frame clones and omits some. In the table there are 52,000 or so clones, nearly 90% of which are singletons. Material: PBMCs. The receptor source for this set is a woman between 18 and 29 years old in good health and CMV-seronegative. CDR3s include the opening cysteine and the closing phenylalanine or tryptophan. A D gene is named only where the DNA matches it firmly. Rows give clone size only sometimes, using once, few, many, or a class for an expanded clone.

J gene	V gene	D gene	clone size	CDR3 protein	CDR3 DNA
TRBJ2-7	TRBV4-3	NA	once	CASSQGLAGYEQYF	TGCGCCAGCAGCCAAGGGCTAGCTGGATACGAGCAGTACTTC
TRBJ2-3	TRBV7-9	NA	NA	CASSLASAGTDTQYF	TGTGCCAGCAGCTTAGCTAGCGCCGGCACAGATACGCAGTATTTT
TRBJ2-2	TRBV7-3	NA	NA	CASSSPSGTGELFF	TGTGCCAGCAGCTCCCCGAGCGGCACCGGGGAGCTGTTTTTT
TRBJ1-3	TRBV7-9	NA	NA	CASTMNGQHSGNTIYF	TGTGCCAGCACTATGAACGGACAGCACTCTGGAAACACCATATATTTT
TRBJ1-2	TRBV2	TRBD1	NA	CASRDRGLYGYTF	TGTGCCAGCAGGGACAGGGGACTCTATGGCTACACCTTC
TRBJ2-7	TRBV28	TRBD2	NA	CASREGTRVYEQYF	TGTGCCAGCAGGGAAGGGACTAGAGTCTACGAGCAGTACTTC
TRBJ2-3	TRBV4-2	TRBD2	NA	CASSQDMAGGGTDTQYF	TGTGCCAGCAGCCAAGATATGGCGGGGGGAGGCACAGATACGCAGTATTTT
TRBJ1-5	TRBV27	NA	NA	CASKTNRVSNQPQHF	TGTGCCAGCAAAACCAACAGGGTTAGCAATCAGCCCCAGCATTTT
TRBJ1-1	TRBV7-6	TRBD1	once	CASSLGQGAGAEAFF	TGTGCCAGCAGCTTAGGACAGGGGGCGGGCGCTGAAGCTTTCTTT
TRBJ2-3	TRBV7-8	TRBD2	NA	CASSLVSSGATDTQYF	TGTGCCAGCAGCTTAGTATCTAGCGGGGCCACAGATACGCAGTATTTT
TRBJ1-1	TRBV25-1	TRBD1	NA	CASRGQGGGTEAFF	TGTGCCAGCAGGGGACAGGGAGGGGGCACTGAAGCTTTCTTT
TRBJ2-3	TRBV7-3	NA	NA	CASNKGGPVDTQYF	TGTGCCAGCAACAAGGGGGGGCCGGTAGATACGCAGTATTTT
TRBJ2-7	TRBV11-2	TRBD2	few	CASSLRVGRGYEQYF	TGTGCCAGCAGCTTAAGGGTCGGGAGGGGTTACGAGCAGTACTTC
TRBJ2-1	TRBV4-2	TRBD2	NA	CASSQTSGIEQFF	TGTGCCAGCAGCCAAACTAGCGGAATAGAGCAGTTCTTC
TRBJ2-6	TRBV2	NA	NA	CASSERAGGSGANVLTF	TGTGCCAGCAGTGAACGGGCAGGGGGGTCTGGGGCCAACGTCCTGACTTTC
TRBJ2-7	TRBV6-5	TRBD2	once	CASSLAGEPPYEQYF	TGTGCCAGCAGCCTGGCGGGGGAACCACCCTACGAGCAGTACTTC
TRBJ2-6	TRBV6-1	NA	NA	CASSDWGGGANVLTF	TGTGCCAGCAGTGATTGGGGCGGTGGGGCCAACGTCCTGACTTTC
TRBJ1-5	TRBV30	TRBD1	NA	CAWSVGTGANQPQHF	TGTGCCTGGAGTGTAGGGACAGGGGCAAATCAGCCCCAGCATTTT
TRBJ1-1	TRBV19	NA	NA	CASKRAPGVSVEAFF	TGTGCCAGTAAGAGGGCACCTGGAGTGAGTGTTGAAGCTTTCTTT
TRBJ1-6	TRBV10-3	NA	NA	CAISESVASYNSPLHF	TGTGCCATCAGTGAGTCGGTGGCCAGCTATAATTCACCCCTCCACTTT
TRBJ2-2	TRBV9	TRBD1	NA	CASSFRDREPNTGELFF	TGTGCCAGCAGCTTTCGGGACAGGGAACCTAACACCGGGGAGCTGTTTTTT
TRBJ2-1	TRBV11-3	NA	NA	CASSLAGGFGNEQFF	TGTGCCAGCAGCTTAGCGGGGGGCTTCGGCAATGAGCAGTTCTTC
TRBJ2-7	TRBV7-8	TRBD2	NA	CASSPQQLALLYEQYF	TGTGCCAGCAGCCCTCAGCAACTAGCGCTCCTCTACGAGCAGTACTTC
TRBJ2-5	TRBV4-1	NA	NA	CASRVTSLRGETQYF	TGCGCCAGCAGGGTGACTAGCCTTAGGGGGGAGACCCAGTACTTC
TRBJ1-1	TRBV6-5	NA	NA	CASSSRGVNTEAFF	TGTGCCAGCAGTTCCAGGGGTGTGAACACTGAAGCTTTCTTT
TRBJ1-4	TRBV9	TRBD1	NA	CASSVSPQGDEKLFF	TGTGCCAGCAGCGTAAGCCCACAGGGGGATGAAAAACTGTTTTTT
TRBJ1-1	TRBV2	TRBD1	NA	CASVRTGEYAFF	TGTGCCAGCGTAAGGACAGGGGAATATGCTTTCTTT
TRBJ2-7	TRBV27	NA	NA	CASSSTYEQYF	TGTGCCAGCAGTAGCACCTACGAGCAGTACTTC
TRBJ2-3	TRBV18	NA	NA	CASSDFGQEVDTQYF	TGTGCCAGCTCCGATTTTGGGCAGGAGGTTGATACGCAGTATTTT
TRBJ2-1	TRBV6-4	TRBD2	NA	CASSDDGRAYFEQFF	TGTGCCAGCAGTGACGACGGGAGGGCCTATTTTGAGCAGTTCTTC
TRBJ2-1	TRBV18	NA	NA	CASSPKEIYNEQFF	TGTGCCAGCTCACCGAAAGAGATTTACAATGAGCAGTTCTTC
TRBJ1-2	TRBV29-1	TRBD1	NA	CSVGGQGAEDYGYTF	TGCAGCGTTGGAGGGCAGGGGGCAGAAGACTATGGCTACACCTTC
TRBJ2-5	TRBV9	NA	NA	CASSGSGGRETQYF	TGTGCCAGCAGCGGCTCCGGGGGTCGAGAGACCCAGTACTTC
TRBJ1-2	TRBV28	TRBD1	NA	CASRGGAGTGDGYTF	TGTGCCAGCAGGGGGGGTGCAGGGACAGGGGATGGCTACACCTTC
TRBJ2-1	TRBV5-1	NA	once	CASSPERQASYNEQFF	TGCGCCAGCAGCCCCGAAAGGCAGGCCTCTTACAATGAGCAGTTCTTC
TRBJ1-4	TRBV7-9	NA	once	CASSLTGSVKEKLFF	TGTGCCAGCAGCTTAACAGGGAGTGTAAAAGAAAAACTGTTTTTT
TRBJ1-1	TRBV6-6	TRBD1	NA	CASSSTGATEAFF	TGTGCCAGCAGTTCCACAGGGGCCACTGAAGCTTTCTTT
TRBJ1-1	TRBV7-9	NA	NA	CASSDPAGGMNTEAFF	TGTGCCAGCAGCGACCCCGCGGGGGGGATGAACACTGAAGCTTTCTTT
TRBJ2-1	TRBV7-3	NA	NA	CASSLFPREASRNEQFF	TGTGCCAGCAGCTTATTTCCCAGGGAGGCTTCTAGGAATGAGCAGTTCTTC
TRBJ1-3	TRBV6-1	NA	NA	CASRVVSHSGNTIYF	TGTGCCAGCAGGGTTGTAAGCCACTCTGGAAACACCATATATTTT
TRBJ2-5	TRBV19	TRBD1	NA	CASRTGNQETQYF	TGTGCCAGTAGGACAGGGAACCAAGAGACCCAGTACTTC
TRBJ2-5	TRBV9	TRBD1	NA	CASSGTGTGRWETQYF	TGTGCCAGCAGCGGAACCGGGACAGGGAGGTGGGAGACCCAGTACTTC
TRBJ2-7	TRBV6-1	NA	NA	CASSEGATRPYEQYF	TGTGCCAGCAGTGAAGGGGCCACCCGACCCTACGAGCAGTACTTC
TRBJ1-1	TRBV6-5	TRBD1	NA	CASSFDRATEAFF	TGTGCCAGCAGCTTCGACAGGGCTACTGAAGCTTTCTTT
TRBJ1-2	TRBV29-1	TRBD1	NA	CSVRQGSYGYTF	TGCAGCGTCCGACAGGGGAGCTATGGCTACACCTTC
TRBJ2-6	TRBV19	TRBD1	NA	CASNAGGFRTGANVLTF	TGTGCCAGCAATGCAGGGGGCTTTCGGACTGGGGCCAACGTCCTGACTTTC
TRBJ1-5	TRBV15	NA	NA	CATSRNPSESAQHF	TGTGCCACCAGCAGGAATCCTAGCGAGTCAGCCCAGCATTTT
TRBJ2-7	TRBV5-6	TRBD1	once	CASSATGLGSGAEQYF	TGTGCCAGCAGCGCGACAGGGTTGGGGTCCGGCGCCGAGCAGTACTTC
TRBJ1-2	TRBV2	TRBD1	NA	CASSDVGTGHGYTF	TGTGCCAGCAGTGACGTAGGGACAGGTCATGGCTACACCTTC
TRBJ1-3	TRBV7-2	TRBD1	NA	CASSIGQGSGNTIYF	TGTGCCAGCAGCATCGGACAGGGCTCTGGAAACACCATATATTTT
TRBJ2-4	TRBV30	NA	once	CAWDTGAKNIQYF	TGTGCCTGGGATACAGGGGCCAAAAACATTCAGTACTTC
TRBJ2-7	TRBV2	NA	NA	CASSVTDSYEQYF	TGTGCCAGCAGTGTTACAGACTCCTACGAGCAGTACTTC
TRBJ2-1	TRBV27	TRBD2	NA	CASSLAGGAGNEQFF	TGTGCCAGCAGTCTAGCGGGGGGGGCCGGGAATGAGCAGTTCTTC
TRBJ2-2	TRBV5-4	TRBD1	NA	CASSLATGTGSTGELFF	TGTGCCAGCAGCTTGGCCACCGGGACAGGGAGCACCGGGGAGCTGTTTTTT
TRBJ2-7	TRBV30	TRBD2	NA	CAWSVASGNYEQYF	TGTGCCTGGAGTGTAGCTAGCGGGAACTACGAGCAGTACTTC
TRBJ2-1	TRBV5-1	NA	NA	CASSLTTPQEQFF	TGCGCCAGCAGCTTGACTACTCCCCAGGAGCAGTTCTTC
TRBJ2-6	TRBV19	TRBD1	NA	CASSIRTGTGANVLTF	TGTGCCAGTAGTATAAGGACAGGAACAGGGGCCAACGTCCTGACTTTC